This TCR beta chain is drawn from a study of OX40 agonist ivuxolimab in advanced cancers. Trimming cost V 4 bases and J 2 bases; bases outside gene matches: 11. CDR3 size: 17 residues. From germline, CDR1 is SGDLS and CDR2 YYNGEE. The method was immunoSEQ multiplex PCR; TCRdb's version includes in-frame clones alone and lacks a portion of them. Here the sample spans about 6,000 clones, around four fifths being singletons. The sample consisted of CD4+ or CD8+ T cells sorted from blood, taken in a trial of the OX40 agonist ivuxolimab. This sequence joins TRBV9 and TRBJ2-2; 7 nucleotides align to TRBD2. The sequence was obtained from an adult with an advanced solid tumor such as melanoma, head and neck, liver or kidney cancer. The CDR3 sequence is CASSTPGTTPNTGELFF. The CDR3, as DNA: TGTGCCAGCAGCACACCCGGGACTACCCCTAACACCGGGGAGCTGTTTTTT.